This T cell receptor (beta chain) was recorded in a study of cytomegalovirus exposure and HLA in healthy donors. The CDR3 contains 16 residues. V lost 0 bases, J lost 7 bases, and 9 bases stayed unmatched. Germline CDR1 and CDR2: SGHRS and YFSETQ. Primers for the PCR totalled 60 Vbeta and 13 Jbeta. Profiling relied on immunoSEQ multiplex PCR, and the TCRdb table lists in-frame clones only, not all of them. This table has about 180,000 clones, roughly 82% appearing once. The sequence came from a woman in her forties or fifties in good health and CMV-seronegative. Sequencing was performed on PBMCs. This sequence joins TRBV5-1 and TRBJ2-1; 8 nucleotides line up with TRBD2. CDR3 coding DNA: TGCGCCAGCAGCTTGGGGTCACTAGCGGCAGGGAATGAGCAGTTCTTC. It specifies CASSLGSLAAGNEQFF.